A single sample is the source of the 28 T cell receptor beta chains below, sequenced in a study of T cell repertoires in cytomegalovirus infection. Their antigen targets remain unknown. From the reads, TCRdb called clonotypes with MiXCR, one entry per CDR3 protein. Among about 900,000 distinct CDR3 sequences, about a third were seen once, and the ten largest hold under 15%. The input for sequencing was cultured CD8+ T cells from PBMCs, taken from culture after CMV antigen stimulation. The receptors derive from a human donor in good health (CMV status not recorded). Some clones in this sample may be carry-over from other donors' samples.

This chain links TRBV6-2 or TRBV6-3 with TRBJ2-4; TRBD1 matches 7 bases. This CDR3 region has 16 residues. Germline loops: CDR1 MNHEY, CDR2 SVGEGT. V lost 4 bases to trimming and J lost 2 bases; unmatched junction nucleotides: 8. The CDR3 nucleotides are TGTGCCAGCAGTTTTAACAGGGGCAGGACCAAAAACATTCAGTACTTC. This sequence encodes CASSFNRGRTKNIQYF.

This clonotype was recorded a few times. The chain joins TRBV27 to TRBJ1-1; D gene uncertain. Looked up from germline, CDR1 is MNHEY and CDR2 is SMNVEV (reference sequence). This CDR3 contains 14 residues. The ends were cut back, 3 bases at V and 3 bases at J, with 11 bases in the middle. The CDR3 nucleotides are TGTGCCAGCAGTTTCGGGTTTTTGGACACTGAAGCTTTCTTT. Translated, it gives CASSFGFLDTEAFF.

The rearrangement joins TRBV20-1 to TRBJ2-3; 7 bases map to TRBD1. With 0 bases clipped from V and 4 bases from J, the junction kept 13 bases outside the gene matches. The CDR3 contains 17 residues. Germline V gene lookup returns CDR1 DFQATT and CDR2 SNEGSKA (reference sequence). CDR3 sequence (DNA): TGCAGTGCTAGAGACTTGACAGGGAGTAGGTTAGCAGATACGCAGTATTTT. The encoded protein is CSARDLTGSRLADTQYF.

This clonotype was detected only a few times. This chain links TRBV7-8 with TRBJ1-4; D is perhaps TRBD1 (6 bases). Germline V gene data show CDR1 as SGHVS and CDR2 as FQNEAQ. The CDR3 is 14 amino acids. Trimming took off 5 bases at V and 6 bases at J, with 13 bases between the two ends. The CDR3 sequence is CASSMRQADEKLFF. CDR3 bases: TGTGCCAGCAGCATGAGACAGGCGGATGAAAAACTGTTTTTT.

This clonotype was seen repeatedly, ten times or more. The chain combines TRBV7-6 with TRBJ1-3, with 8 bases fitting TRBD1. The germline gives CDR1 SGHVS, CDR2 FNYEAQ. The V and J ends lost 5 bases and 3 bases, in that order; junction bases with no gene match: 9. CDR3 length: 16 residues. The CDR3 coding sequence is TGTGCCAGCAGCGCTAGACAGGGGAGACTTGGAAACACCATATATTTT. This translates into CASSARQGRLGNTIYF.

This clonotype was recorded a few times. The genes are TRBV28 and TRBJ2-5, with 12 bases matching TRBD2. The trim removed 6 bases at V and 3 bases at J, leaving 5 bases unmatched. Looked up from germline, CDR1 is MDHEN and CDR2 is SYDVKM. CDR3 size: 15 residues. CDR3 region: CASSHTSGGKETQYF. The DNA of the CDR3 is TGTGCCAGCAGCCACACTAGCGGGGGGAAAGAGACCCAGTACTTC.

This clonotype was counted at least ten times. V and J are TRBV7-2 and TRBJ2-2; D unresolved. The CDR3 runs to 16 residues. Trimming cost V 1 base and J 3 bases, with 12 bases left between them. Germline assignment: CDR1 SGHTA and CDR2 FQGNSA. CDR3 residues: CASSLGPYGDTGELFF. CDR3 sequence (DNA): TGTGCCAGCAGCTTAGGGCCCTACGGCGACACCGGGGAGCTGTTTTTT.

This clonotype was counted once. CDR3 DNA sequence: TGTGCCACCGGACTGACAGGGAACACCGGGGAGCTGTTTTTT. Translation gives CATGLTGNTGELFF. The chain joins TRBV27 to TRBJ2-2; TRBD1 might be the D (6 bases). Deletions cut 10 bases from V and 1 base from J, with 13 bases between. This CDR3 is built from 14 residues. The germline CDR1 and CDR2 sequences are MNHEY and SMNVEV (reference sequence).

This chain joins TRBV4-1 and TRBJ2-1; TRBD1 might be the D (5 bases). Germline V gives CDR1 MGHRA, CDR2 YSYEKL. V was pared by 0 bases and J by 6 bases, with 9 bases between. The CDR3 has 14 residues. The CDR3 reads CASSQEGQGNEQFF. The CDR3 region has the DNA TGCGCCAGCAGCCAAGAAGGCCAGGGCAATGAGCAGTTCTTC.

This clonotype occurred many times. The rearrangement joins TRBV12-3 or TRBV12-4 to TRBJ2-7; a weak D match, TRBD1 (6 bases). This CDR3 is 14 amino acids long. The V gene lost 1 base and the J gene lost 4 bases, with 11 bases spanning the gap. The CDR3 loop is CASSLGSGVYEQYF. CDR3 DNA sequence: TGTGCCAGCAGTTTAGGGTCAGGGGTGTACGAGCAGTACTTC.

This clonotype has a handful of counts. The V gene is TRBV6-6, the J gene TRBJ2-1; D call uncertain. CDR1 and CDR2 from the germline V gene are MNHNY and SVGAGI (reference sequence). V lost 6 bases and J lost 7, with 10 bases in between. The CDR3 totals 12 residues. The CDR3 sequence: CASRLLGNEQFF. In DNA, the CDR3 is TGTGCCAGCAGGCTGCTCGGGAATGAGCAGTTCTTC.

The J gene is TRBJ1-1, the V gene TRBV7-9, with D unresolved. Germline V CDR1 and CDR2: SEHNR, FQNEAQ (reference sequence). The CDR3 has 12 amino acids. Deletions cut 5 bases from V and 8 bases from J, with 12 bases between. The chain's CDR3 is CASSPPPREAFF. For the CDR3, the DNA is TGTGCCAGCAGCCCCCCCCCACGGGAAGCTTTCTTT.

This clonotype showed up just a few times. The rearrangement joins TRBV4-1 to TRBJ2-7; 9 bases are a match to TRBD2. Per the germline V gene, CDR1 is MGHRA and CDR2 is YSYEKL. The length of the CDR3 is 16 residues. Trimming took 0 bases from V and 4 from J; bases not matched to a gene: 7. This CDR3 reads CASSQEWASGVYEQYF. The CDR3 DNA follows: TGCGCCAGCAGCCAAGAATGGGCTAGCGGGGTGTACGAGCAGTACTTC.

This clonotype was recorded a few times. The chain joins TRBV5-6 to TRBJ1-1; 10 nucleotides line up with TRBD1. Trimming at V came to 2 bases and at J to 5 bases, leaving 9 bases not matched to a gene. This CDR3 is 16 amino acids long. Germline V gives CDR1 SGHDT, CDR2 YYEEEE. This chain's CDR3 is CASSLDRGRTRTEAFF. The CDR3 DNA sequence: TGTGCCAGCAGCTTAGACAGGGGGCGAACGAGGACTGAAGCTTTCTTT.

This clonotype has only a few counts. The chain joins TRBV7-8 to TRBJ2-7; unclear D gene. Between the trimmed V and J ends, which lost 1 base and 0 bases, there was a span of 7 bases. Germline lookup yields CDR1 SGHVS and CDR2 FQNEAQ. This CDR3 is 14 amino acids long. The CDR3 sequence is CASSLDAGSYEQYV. For the CDR3, the DNA is TGTGCCAGCAGCTTAGATGCCGGCTCCTACGAGCAGTACGTC.

To note about this clonotype: Here the CDR3 omits its conserved ending phenylalanine or tryptophan, so a read error is the likely source. This chain connects TRBV6-1 to TRBJ1-5; 8 bases align to TRBD1. Germline lookup yields CDR1 MNHNS and CDR2 SASEGT. V shed 6 bases and J 1 base; nucleotides not matched to a gene: 5. CDR3 length: 15 residues. The CDR3 nucleotides read TGTGCCAGCAGGGACAGGGTTTGGAGCAATCAGCCCCAGCATTTG. The encoded protein is CASRDRVWSNQPQHL.

This clonotype showed up just a few times. V is TRBV11-2 and J is TRBJ2-4, with 10 bases identical to TRBD2. Trimming cost V 5 bases and J 2 bases; bases outside gene matches: 3. The CDR3 sequence is 15 residues long. CDR1 and CDR2 from the germline V gene are SGHAT and FQNNGV. CDR3 in DNA: TGTGCCAGCAGCGGACTAGCGGCTACCAAAAACATTCAGTACTTC. It yields the protein CASSGLAATKNIQYF.

The chain couples TRBV6-2 or TRBV6-3 to TRBJ2-2; 14 positions agree with TRBD2. J gave up 2 bases and V 6 bases, and 14 bases lay outside the gene matches. Per germline, CDR1 MNHEY and CDR2 SVGEGT. This CDR3 has 20 amino acids. This CDR3 reads CASRGPGLAGAPGNTGELFF. The CDR3 DNA sequence: TGTGCCAGCAGGGGACCGGGACTAGCGGGGGCCCCAGGCAACACCGGGGAGCTGTTTTTT.

The gene calls are TRBV10-3 and TRBJ2-5, with D maybe TRBD2 (6 bases). V lost 0 bases and J lost 2, with 10 bases in between. The CDR3 loop spans 15 amino acids. The germline CDR1 and CDR2 sequences are ENHRY and SYGVKD. CDR3 in amino acids: CAISESGGAQETQYF. Here the CDR3 DNA reads TGTGCCATCAGTGAGTCGGGGGGAGCGCAAGAGACCCAGTACTTC.

This clonotype was seen repeatedly, ten times or more. The rearrangement uses TRBV6-5 and TRBJ2-2, with D possibly matching TRBD1 (7 bases). CDR3 size: 15 residues. CDR1 and CDR2 from the germline V gene are MNHEY and SVGAGI. Between the trimmed V and J ends, which lost 1 base and 7 bases, there was a span of 13 bases. The CDR3 DNA sequence: TGTGCCAGCAGTTACTTGGAGGGGGCGGTCGGGGAGCTGTTTTTT. This sequence encodes CASSYLEGAVGELFF.

The chain employs TRBV2 and TRBJ1-5; D not resolved. Germline V CDR1 and CDR2: SNHLY, FYNNEI. Trimming shortened V by 0 bases and J by 5 bases, and 8 bases separated the two germline ends. This CDR3 comprises 14 residues. In DNA form, the CDR3 reads TGTGCCAGCAGTGAAGCGCAAGGCGATCAGCCCCAGCATTTT. Its translation is CASSEAQGDQPQHF. Complete variable domain (other parts from reference TRBV2 and TRBJ1-5): EPEVTQTPSHQVTQMGQEVILRCVPISNHLYFYWYRQILGQKVEFLVSFYNNEISEKSEIFDDQFSVERPDGSNFTLKIRSTKLEDSAMYFCASSEAQGDQPQHFGDGTRLSIL.

Concerning this clonotype: This CDR3 is missing its conserved last phenylalanine or tryptophan, likely due to a read error. V usage is TRBV27 and J usage is TRBJ1-1; TRBD1 is a possible D gene (6 bases). Germline V gives CDR1 MNHEY, CDR2 SMNVEV (reference sequence). This CDR3 is 15 amino acids long. Between the trimmed V and J ends, which lost 0 bases and 1 base, there was a span of 9 bases. The DNA of the CDR3 is TGTGCCAGCAGTTTATCGGCAGGGGCGAACACTGAAGCTTTCTCT. This codes for CASSLSAGANTEAFS.

The rearrangement links TRBV7-9 to TRBJ1-1; D uncertain. This CDR3 contains 14 residues. The V end lost 8 bases, the J end lost 3 bases, and 16 bases lay between the germline ends. Germline V gives CDR1 SEHNR, CDR2 FQNEAQ (reference sequence). The CDR3 bases are TGTGCCAGCCTTTGGCTTGGCGGATACACTGAAGCTTTCTTT. It encodes CASLWLGGYTEAFF.

This clonotype was detected a few times. The chain has TRBV5-1 and TRBJ1-6; no firm D call. Germline V lookup: CDR1 SGHRS, CDR2 YFSETQ. Trimming took 2 bases from V and 3 from J, leaving 15 bases between them. This CDR3 has 17 residues. CDR3 in DNA: TGCGCCAGCAGCTTCAACGGGCCCGGTGACTATAATTCACCCCTCCACTTT. Translating it yields CASSFNGPGDYNSPLHF.

This clonotype came up a few times. The chain uses TRBV5-6 and TRBJ2-1; the D gene could be TRBD1 or TRBD2 (5 bases each). CDR3 length equals 14 residues. V dropped 7 bases and J dropped 3 bases, with 14 bases sitting between them. Germline assignment: CDR1 SGHDT and CDR2 YYEEEE. The DNA of the CDR3 is TGTGCCAGCGGCCAGGGAGTGGGCTACAATGAGCAGTTCTTC. This codes for CASGQGVGYNEQFF.

This clonotype appeared many times. The gene calls are TRBV7-2 and TRBJ2-2; 7 positions agree with TRBD1. Germline CDR1 reads SGHTA; CDR2 reads FQGNSA. Trimming cost V 4 bases and J 6 bases; bases outside gene matches: 11. CDR3 length: 16 amino acids. CDR3 in amino acids: CASSSPEGGRAGELFF. The CDR3 DNA is TGTGCCAGCAGCTCCCCGGAAGGGGGCCGTGCCGGGGAGCTGTTTTTT.

The chain is built from TRBV27 and TRBJ2-3; 11 bases are a match to TRBD2. V lost 8 bases, J lost 3 bases, and 10 bases stayed unmatched. Germline-derived CDR1 and CDR2 are MNHEY and SMNVEV (reference sequence). The CDR3 sequence is 16 residues long. Written as DNA, the CDR3 is TGTGCCAGCGAGCTTATAGCGGGGGGGAGGACAGATACGCAGTATTTT. Protein: CASELIAGGRTDTQYF.

This chain joins TRBV19 and TRBJ1-2; TRBD1 might be the D (5 bases). Germline V gives CDR1 LNHDA, CDR2 SQIVND (reference sequence). V dropped 8 bases and J dropped 6 bases, with 13 bases sitting between them. The CDR3 extends over 12 amino acids. CDR3 nucleotide sequence: TGTGCCAGTTCCGGGGCCGTGGATGGCTACACCTTC. This encodes CASSGAVDGYTF.